This entry describes one T cell receptor beta chain. Regarding time point: persistent/refractory GD, antithyroid drugs over 5 years with positive TRAb. PBMCs provided the RNA from which the TCR library was made. J gave up 1 base and V 3 bases, and 3 bases lay outside the gene matches. The CDR3 has 14 residues. Germline V CDR1 and CDR2: MNHEY, SMNVEV (reference sequence). The data were obtained in a study of regulatory T cells in long-lasting Graves disease. To make TCR beta libraries, researchers used iRepertoire HTBI primers and Arm-PCR of CDR3 regions. TCRdb independently ran MiXCR on the multiplex PCR reads; one entry per CDR3 protein. The sample records over 650,000 distinct CDR3 sequences, 30% being singletons.

This sequence joins TRBV27 and TRBJ2-7, with 7 positions matching TRBD2. The specimen was peripheral blood mononuclear cells (PBMCs), collected when the disease was refractory, from a patient treated with antithyroid drugs. This receptor was taken from a female donor with Graves disease. The CDR3 coding sequence is TGTGCCAGCAGTTTCAGGGAGGGATCCTACGAGCAGTACTTC. It yields the protein CASSFREGSYEQYF.